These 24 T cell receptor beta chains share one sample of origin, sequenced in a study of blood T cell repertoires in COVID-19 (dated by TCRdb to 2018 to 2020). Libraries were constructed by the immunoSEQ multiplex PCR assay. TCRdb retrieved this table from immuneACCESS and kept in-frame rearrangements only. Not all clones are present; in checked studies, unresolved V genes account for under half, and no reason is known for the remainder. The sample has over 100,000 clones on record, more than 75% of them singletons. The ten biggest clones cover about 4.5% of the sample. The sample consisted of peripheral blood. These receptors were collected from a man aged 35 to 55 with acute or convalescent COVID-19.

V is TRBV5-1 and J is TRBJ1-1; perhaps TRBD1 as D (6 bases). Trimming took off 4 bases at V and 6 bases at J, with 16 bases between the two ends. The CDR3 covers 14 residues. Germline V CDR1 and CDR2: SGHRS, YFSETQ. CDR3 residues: CASSPRGGTAEAFF. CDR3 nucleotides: TGCGCCAGCAGCCCGAGGGGGGGAACGGCTGAAGCTTTCTTT.

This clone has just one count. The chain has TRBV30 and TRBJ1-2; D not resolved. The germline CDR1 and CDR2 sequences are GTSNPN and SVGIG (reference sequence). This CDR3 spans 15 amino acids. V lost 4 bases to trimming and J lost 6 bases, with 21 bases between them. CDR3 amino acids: CAWTLGEGVSDGYTF. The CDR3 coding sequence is TGTGCCTGGACTCTCGGGGAGGGCGTCTCTGATGGCTACACCTTC.

The CDR3 region is CSVEVYPRISGANVLTF. DNA of the CDR3: TGCAGCGTTGAAGTTTATCCCAGGATCTCTGGGGCCAACGTCCTGACTTTC. V is TRBV29-1 and J is TRBJ2-6; no firm D call. In germline, CDR1 is SQVTM, CDR2 ANQGSEA. Trimming left V 1 base short and J 0 bases short, with 13 bases between. This CDR3 region has 17 residues.

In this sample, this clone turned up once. This CDR3 reads CASSLGGGSNQPQHF. CDR3 nucleotides: TGTGCCAGCAGCTTAGGAGGGGGTTCCAATCAGCCCCAGCATTTT. The V gene is TRBV7-2, the J gene TRBJ1-5, with a tentative D call TRBD1 (6 bases). V was cut by 1 base and J by 3 bases, with 10 bases left in between. There are 15 residues in the CDR3. CDR1 is SGHTA and CDR2 is FQGNSA in the germline V gene.

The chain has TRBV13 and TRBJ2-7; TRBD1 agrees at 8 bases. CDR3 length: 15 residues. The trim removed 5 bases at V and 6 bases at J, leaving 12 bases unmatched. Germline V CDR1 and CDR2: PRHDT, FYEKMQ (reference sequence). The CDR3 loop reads CASSQRDRSLGEQYF. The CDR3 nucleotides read TGTGCCAGCAGCCAACGGGACAGGTCCCTCGGCGAGCAGTACTTC. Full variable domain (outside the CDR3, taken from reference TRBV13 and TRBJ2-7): AAGVIQSPRHLIKEKRETATLKCYPIPRHDTVYWYQQGPGQDPQFLISFYEKMQSDKGSIPDRFSAQQFSDYHSELNMSSLELGDSALYFCASSQRDRSLGEQYFGPGTRLTVT.

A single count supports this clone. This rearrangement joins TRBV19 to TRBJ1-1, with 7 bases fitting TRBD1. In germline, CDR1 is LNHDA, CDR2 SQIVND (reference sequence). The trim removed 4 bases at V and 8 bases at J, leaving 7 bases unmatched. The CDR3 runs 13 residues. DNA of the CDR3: TGTGCCAGTAGTAGGGAGACAGGGTACGAAGCTTTCTTT. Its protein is CASSRETGYEAFF.

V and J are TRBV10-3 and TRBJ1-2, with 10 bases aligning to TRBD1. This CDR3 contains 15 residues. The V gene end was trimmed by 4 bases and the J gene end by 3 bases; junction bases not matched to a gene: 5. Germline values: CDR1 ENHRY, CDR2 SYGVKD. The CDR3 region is CAISGVTGGDYGYTF. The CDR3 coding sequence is TGTGCCATCAGTGGAGTGACAGGGGGCGACTATGGCTACACCTTC.

The CDR3 loop reads CASSPTLGLVLYNEQFF. CDR3 DNA: TGTGCCAGCAGTCCAACCCTGGGACTAGTGCTATACAATGAGCAGTTCTTC. The rearrangement links TRBV27 to TRBJ2-1; 8 bases map to TRBD2. The CDR3 runs to 17 residues. The V and J ends lost 5 bases and 4 bases, in that order; junction bases with no gene match: 13. From germline, CDR1 is MNHEY and CDR2 SMNVEV (reference sequence).

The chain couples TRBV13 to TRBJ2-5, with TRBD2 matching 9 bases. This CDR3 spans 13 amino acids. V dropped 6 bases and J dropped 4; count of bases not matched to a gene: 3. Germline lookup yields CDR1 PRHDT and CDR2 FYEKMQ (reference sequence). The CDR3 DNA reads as TGTGCCAGCAGTCAACTAGCGGGAGAGACCCAGTACTTC. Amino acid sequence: CASSQLAGETQYF. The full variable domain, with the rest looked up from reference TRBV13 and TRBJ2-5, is AAGVIQSPRHLIKEKRETATLKCYPIPRHDTVYWYQQGPGQDPQFLISFYEKMQSDKGSIPDRFSAQQFSDYHSELNMSSLELGDSALYFCASSQLAGETQYFGPGTRLLVL.

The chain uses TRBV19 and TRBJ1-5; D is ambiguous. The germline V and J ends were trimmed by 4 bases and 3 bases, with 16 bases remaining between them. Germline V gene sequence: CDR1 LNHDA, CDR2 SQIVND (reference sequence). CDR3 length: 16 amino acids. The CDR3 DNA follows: TGTGCCAGTAGTAGGCATCCCCCGAATGTCAATCAGCCCCAGCATTTT. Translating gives CASSRHPPNVNQPQHF.

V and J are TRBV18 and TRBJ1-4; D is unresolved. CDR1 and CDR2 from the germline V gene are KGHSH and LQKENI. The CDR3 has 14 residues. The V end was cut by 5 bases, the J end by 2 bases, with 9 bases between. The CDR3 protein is CASSTTRTNEKLFF. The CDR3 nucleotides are TGTGCCAGCTCAACGACAAGGACTAATGAAAAACTGTTTTTT.

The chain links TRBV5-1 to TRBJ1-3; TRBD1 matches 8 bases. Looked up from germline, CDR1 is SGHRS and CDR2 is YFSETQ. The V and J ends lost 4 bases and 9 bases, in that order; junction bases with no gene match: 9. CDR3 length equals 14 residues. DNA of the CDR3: TGCGCCAGCAGCCCCCGGACAGGGCCATCCACCATATATTTT. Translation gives CASSPRTGPSTIYF.

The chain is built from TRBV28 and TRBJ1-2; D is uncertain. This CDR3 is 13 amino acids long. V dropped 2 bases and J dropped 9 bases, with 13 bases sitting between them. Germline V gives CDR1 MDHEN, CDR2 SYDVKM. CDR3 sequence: CASSLDASVSYTF. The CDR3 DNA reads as TGTGCCAGCAGTTTAGATGCGTCTGTGAGCTACACCTTC.

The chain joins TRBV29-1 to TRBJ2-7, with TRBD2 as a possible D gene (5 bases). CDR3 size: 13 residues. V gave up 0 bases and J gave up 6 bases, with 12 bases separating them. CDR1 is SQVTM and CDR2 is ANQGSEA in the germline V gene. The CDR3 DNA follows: TGCAGCGTTGAAGAGGGGTTGAGGGTCGAGCAGTACTTC. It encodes CSVEEGLRVEQYF.

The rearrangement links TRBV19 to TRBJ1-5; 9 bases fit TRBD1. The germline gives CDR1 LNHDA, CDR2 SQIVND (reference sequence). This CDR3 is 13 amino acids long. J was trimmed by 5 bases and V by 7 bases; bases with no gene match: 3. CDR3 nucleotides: TGTGCCAGTACCTGGACAGGGGATCAGCCCCAGCATTTT. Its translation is CASTWTGDQPQHF.

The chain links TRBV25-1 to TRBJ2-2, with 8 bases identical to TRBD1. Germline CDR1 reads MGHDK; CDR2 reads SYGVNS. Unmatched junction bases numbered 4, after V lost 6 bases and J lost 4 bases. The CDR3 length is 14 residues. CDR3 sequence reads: CASRGQGGTGELFF. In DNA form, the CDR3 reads TGTGCCAGCAGAGGACAGGGTGGCACCGGGGAGCTGTTTTTT.

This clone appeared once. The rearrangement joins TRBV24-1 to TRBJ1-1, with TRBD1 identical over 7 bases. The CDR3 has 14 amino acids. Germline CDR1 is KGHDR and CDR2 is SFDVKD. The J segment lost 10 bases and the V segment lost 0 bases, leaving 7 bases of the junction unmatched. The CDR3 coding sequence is TGTGCCACCAGTGATTTGTCCAGGGGGGAAGGAGCTTTCTTT. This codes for CATSDLSRGEGAFF.

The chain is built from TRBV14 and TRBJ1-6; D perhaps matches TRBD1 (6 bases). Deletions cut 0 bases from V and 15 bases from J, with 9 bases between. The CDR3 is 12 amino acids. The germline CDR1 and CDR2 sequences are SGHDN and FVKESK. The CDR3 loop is CASSQDRGSLHF. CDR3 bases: TGTGCCAGCAGCCAAGACAGGGGAAGCCTCCACTTT.

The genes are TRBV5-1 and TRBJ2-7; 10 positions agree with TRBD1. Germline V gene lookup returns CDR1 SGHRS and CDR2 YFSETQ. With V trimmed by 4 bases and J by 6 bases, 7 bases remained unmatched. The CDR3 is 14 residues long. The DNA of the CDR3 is TGCGCCAGCAGCGATGACAGGGGGCAGGCCGAGCAGTACTTC. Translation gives CASSDDRGQAEQYF.

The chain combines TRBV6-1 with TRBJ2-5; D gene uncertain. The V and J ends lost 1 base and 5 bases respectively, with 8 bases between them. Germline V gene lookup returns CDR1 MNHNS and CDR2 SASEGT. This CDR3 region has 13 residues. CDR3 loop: CASSEGGWETQYF. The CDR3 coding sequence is TGTGCCAGCAGTGAAGGCGGTTGGGAGACCCAGTACTTC.

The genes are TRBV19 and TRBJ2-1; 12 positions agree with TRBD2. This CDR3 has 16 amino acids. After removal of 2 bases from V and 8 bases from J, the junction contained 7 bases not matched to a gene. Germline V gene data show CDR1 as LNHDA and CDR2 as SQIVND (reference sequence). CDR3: CASSIRLAGAADEQFF. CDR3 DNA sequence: TGTGCCAGTAGTATACGACTAGCGGGAGCGGCGGATGAGCAGTTCTTC. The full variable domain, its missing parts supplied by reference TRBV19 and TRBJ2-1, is DGGITQSPKYLFRKEGQNVTLSCEQNLNHDAMYWYRQDPGQGLRLIYYSQIVNDFQKGDIAEGYSVSREKKESFPLTVTSAQKNPTAFYLCASSIRLAGAADEQFFGPGTRLTVL.

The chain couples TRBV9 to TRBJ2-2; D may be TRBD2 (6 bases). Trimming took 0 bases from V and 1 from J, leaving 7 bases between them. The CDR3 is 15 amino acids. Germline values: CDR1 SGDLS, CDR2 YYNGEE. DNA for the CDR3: TGTGCCAGCAGCGTAGGGCGGGAGAACACCGGGGAGCTGTTTTTT. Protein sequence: CASSVGRENTGELFF.

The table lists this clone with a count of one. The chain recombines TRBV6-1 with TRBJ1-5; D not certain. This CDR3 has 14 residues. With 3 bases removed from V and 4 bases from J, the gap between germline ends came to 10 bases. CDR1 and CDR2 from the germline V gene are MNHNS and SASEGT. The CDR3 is CASSDHSLNQPQHF. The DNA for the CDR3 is TGTGCCAGCAGTGATCACAGCCTTAATCAGCCCCAGCATTTT.

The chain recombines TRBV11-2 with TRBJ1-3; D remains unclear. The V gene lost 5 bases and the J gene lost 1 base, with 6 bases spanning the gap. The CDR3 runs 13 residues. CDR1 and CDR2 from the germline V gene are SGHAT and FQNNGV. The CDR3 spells CASSRRSGNTIYF. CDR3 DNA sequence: TGTGCCAGCAGCCGGCGGTCTGGAAACACCATATATTTT.